This T cell receptor (beta chain) emerged from a study of human T cells and chemical hapten exposure. Study-level background: Patch testing was performed with 0.01% DPC on the upper back, with reading at 6 days.

Time point: pre-sensitization, week 0. Treatment defined: therapeutic diphenylcyclopropenone sensitization with weekly scalp DPC. TCRdb passed the RACE reads through MiXCR, listing each CDR3 protein once. The sample holds more than 250,000 distinct CDR3 sequences; roughly 7.4% are singletons and the top ten take about 1.2%. Germline CDR1 reads MNHNY; CDR2 reads SVGAGI (reference sequence). This CDR3 is built from 13 residues. The V end was cut by 4 bases, the J end by 5 bases, with 11 bases between. The specimen comprised whole blood, sampled in connection with sensitization to the hapten diphenylcyclopropenone (DPC). The rearrangement links TRBV6-6 to TRBJ1-1, with D uncertain. This clonotype was obtained from a man aged 18 to 29 with alopecia areata. Some clones in this sample may be carry-over from other donors' samples. The CDR3 DNA is TGTGCCAGCAGTTCCTCCTTTGGGACTGAAGCTTTCTTT. Its translation is CASSSSFGTEAFF.